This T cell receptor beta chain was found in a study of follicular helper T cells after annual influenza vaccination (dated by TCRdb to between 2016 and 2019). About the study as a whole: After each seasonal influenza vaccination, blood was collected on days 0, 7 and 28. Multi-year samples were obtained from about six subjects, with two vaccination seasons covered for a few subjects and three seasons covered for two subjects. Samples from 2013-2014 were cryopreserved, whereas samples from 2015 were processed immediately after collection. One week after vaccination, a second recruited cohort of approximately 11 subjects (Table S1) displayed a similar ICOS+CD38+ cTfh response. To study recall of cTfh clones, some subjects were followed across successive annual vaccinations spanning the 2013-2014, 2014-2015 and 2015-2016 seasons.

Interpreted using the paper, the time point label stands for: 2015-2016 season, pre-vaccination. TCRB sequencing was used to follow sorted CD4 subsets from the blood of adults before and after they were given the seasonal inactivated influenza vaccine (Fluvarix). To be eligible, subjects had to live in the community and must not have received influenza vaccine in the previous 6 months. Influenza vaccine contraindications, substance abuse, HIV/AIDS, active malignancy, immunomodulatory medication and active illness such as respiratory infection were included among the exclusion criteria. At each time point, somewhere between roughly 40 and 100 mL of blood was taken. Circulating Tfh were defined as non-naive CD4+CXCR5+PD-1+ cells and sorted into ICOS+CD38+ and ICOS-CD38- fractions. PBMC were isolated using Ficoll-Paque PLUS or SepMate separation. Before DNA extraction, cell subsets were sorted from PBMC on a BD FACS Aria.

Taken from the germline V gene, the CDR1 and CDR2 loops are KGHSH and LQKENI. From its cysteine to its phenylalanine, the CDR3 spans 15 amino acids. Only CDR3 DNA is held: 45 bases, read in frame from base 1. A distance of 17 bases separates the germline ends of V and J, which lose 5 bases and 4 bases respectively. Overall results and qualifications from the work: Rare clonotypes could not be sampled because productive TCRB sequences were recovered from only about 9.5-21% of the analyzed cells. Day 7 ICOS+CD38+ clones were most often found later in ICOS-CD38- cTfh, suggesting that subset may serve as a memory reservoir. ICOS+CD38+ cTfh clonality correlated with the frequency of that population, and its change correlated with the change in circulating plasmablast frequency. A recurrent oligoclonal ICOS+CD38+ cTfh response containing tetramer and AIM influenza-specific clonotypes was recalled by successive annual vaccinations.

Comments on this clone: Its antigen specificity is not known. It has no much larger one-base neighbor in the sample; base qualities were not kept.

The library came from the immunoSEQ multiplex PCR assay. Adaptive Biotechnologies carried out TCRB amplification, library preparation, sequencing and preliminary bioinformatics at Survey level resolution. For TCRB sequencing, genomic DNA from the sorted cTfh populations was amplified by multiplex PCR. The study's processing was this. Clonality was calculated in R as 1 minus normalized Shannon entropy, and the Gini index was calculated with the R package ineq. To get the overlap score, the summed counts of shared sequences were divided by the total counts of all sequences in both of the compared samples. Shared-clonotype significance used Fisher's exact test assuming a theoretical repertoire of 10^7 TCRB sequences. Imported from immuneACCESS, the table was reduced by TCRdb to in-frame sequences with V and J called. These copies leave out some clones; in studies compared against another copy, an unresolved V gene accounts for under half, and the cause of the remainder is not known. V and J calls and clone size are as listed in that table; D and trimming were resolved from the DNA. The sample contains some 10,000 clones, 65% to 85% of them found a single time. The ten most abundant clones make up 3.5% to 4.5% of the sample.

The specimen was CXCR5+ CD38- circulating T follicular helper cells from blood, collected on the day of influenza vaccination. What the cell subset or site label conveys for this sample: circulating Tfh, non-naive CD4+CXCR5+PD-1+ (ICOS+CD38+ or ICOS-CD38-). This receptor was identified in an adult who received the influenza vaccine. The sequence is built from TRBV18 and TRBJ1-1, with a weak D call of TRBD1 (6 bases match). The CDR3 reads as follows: CASSSGGRQSTEAFF. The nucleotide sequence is TGTGCCAGCTCATCCGGGGGGCGGCAATCCACTGAAGCTTTCTTT.